These T cell receptor beta chains were read from a single sample in a study of blood T cell repertoires in COVID-19. Libraries were prepared by immunoSEQ multiplex PCR; TCRdb keeps only in-frame clonotypes and omits some of them. The table records under 350,000 clones, 83% of them present only once. Sequenced: peripheral blood. The receptor source for this set is a woman aged 45-60 years who had recovered from COVID-19. Both conserved end residues are part of each CDR3. The D gene is left open where the match is weak. Only part of the rows carry a size: once, few, many, or a class if the clone is expanded.

DNA: TGTGCCAGCAGCTTGTCAGGGCAGACCTACGAGCAGTACTTC
CDR3: CASSLSGQTYEQYF
J: TRBJ2-7
size: -
D: -
V: TRBV7-2

DNA: TGTGCCAGCAGTTTAGCGCGGACAGGGGGCAATAGCAATCAGCCCCAGCATTTT
CDR3: CASSLARTGGNSNQPQHF
J: TRBJ1-5
size: -
D: TRBD1
V: TRBV28

DNA: TGTGCCAGCAGCTCTGACAGTAACACTGAAGCTTTCTTT
CDR3: CASSSDSNTEAFF
J: TRBJ1-1
size: -
D: -
V: TRBV7-2

DNA: TGTGCCAGCAGGAGGACTGAGGGGAGGGCCTCCCACAATGAGCAGTTCTTC
CDR3: CASRRTEGRASHNEQFF
J: TRBJ2-1
size: -
D: TRBD2
V: TRBV28

DNA: TGTGCCAGCAGCTTAGAAGTAGGGGTTAACGAAGCTTTCTTT
CDR3: CASSLEVGVNEAFF
J: TRBJ1-1
size: -
D: -
V: TRBV7-2

DNA: TGCAGTGCTAGAGATCAGGGTTTAGCTTTCTTT
CDR3: CSARDQGLAFF
J: TRBJ1-1
size: -
D: -
V: TRBV20-1

DNA: TGTGCCACCAGCAAAGACAGGGCCCTCCATAGCAATCAGCCCCAGCATTTT
CDR3: CATSKDRALHSNQPQHF
J: TRBJ1-5
size: -
D: TRBD1
V: TRBV15

DNA: TGTGCCAGCAGCCCCGGGAATAATTCACCCCTCCACTTT
CDR3: CASSPGNNSPLHF
J: TRBJ1-6
size: once
D: -
V: TRBV7-8

DNA: TGTGCCAGCACCCCAACCTCCGGGACAGGGGTCGATGAGCAGTTCTTC
CDR3: CASTPTSGTGVDEQFF
J: TRBJ2-1
size: -
D: TRBD1
V: TRBV6-6

DNA: TGTGCCAGTAGTAACCAAGACGGACAGTTTGCTCTGCCCCAGCATTTT
CDR3: CASSNQDGQFALPQHF
J: TRBJ1-5
size: -
D: -
V: TRBV19

DNA: TGTGCCAGCAGCTTGCTGGCCGAAGTGAACACTGAAGCTTTCTTT
CDR3: CASSLLAEVNTEAFF
J: TRBJ1-1
size: once
D: -
V: TRBV5-8

DNA: TGTGCCAGCAGCTGGGGACAGGCCCAGCCCCAGCATTTT
CDR3: CASSWGQAQPQHF
J: TRBJ1-5
size: -
D: TRBD1
V: TRBV11-2

DNA: TGTGCCAGCAGCCCCCCGCCGGGACACTCATCTAGCTCTGGAAACACCATATATTTT
CDR3: CASSPPPGHSSSSGNTIYF
J: TRBJ1-3
size: few
D: -
V: TRBV7-9

DNA: TGTGCCAGCAGCGTAGCTCCGGGGAAAACGAACACTGAAGCTTTCTTT
CDR3: CASSVAPGKTNTEAFF
J: TRBJ1-1
size: -
D: -
V: TRBV9

DNA: TGTGCCAGTTGCCCGGACAGGTCCGGGAGAAAACTGTTTTTT
CDR3: CASCPDRSGRKLFF
J: TRBJ1-4
size: few
D: TRBD1
V: TRBV19

DNA: TGTGCCAGCACCCTTCGGTATAACACTGAAGCTTTCTTT
CDR3: CASTLRYNTEAFF
J: TRBJ1-1
size: -
D: -
V: TRBV12-3/TRBV12-4

DNA: TGTGCCAGCAGCTCCACAGGGCCAGGGTCTGGGGCCAACGTCCTGACTTTC
CDR3: CASSSTGPGSGANVLTF
J: TRBJ2-6
size: few
D: -
V: TRBV6-2/TRBV6-3

DNA: TGTGCCAGCATGGACACCCTTAATTCACCCCTCCACTTT
CDR3: CASMDTLNSPLHF
J: TRBJ1-6
size: -
D: -
V: TRBV6-6

DNA: TGTGCCATCAGTATTTTAGGGACCGGGACAATGACCAAAGAGACCCAGTACTTC
CDR3: CAISILGTGTMTKETQYF
J: TRBJ2-5
size: -
D: -
V: TRBV10-3

DNA: TGTGCCAGCAGCACCATGCCCCGGACAGATCAGCCCCAGCATTTT
CDR3: CASSTMPRTDQPQHF
J: TRBJ1-5
size: -
D: -
V: TRBV21-1

DNA: TGTGCCAGCATAAGCGGGAGCGAGGACGAGCAGTACTTC
CDR3: CASISGSEDEQYF
J: TRBJ2-7
size: -
D: TRBD2
V: TRBV28

DNA: TGTGCCAGCAGCCCTGGGTTCGGCGGGACCTACGAGCAGTACTTC
CDR3: CASSPGFGGTYEQYF
J: TRBJ2-7
size: -
D: -
V: TRBV7-3

DNA: TGTGCCAGTAGTACTGGGGACATCCATGGGCAGTACTTC
CDR3: CASSTGDIHGQYF
J: TRBJ2-7
size: few
D: -
V: TRBV19

DNA: TGTGCCAGCAGCTTAGGGAGGACAGGAGGGAACGAGCAGTACTTC
CDR3: CASSLGRTGGNEQYF
J: TRBJ2-7
size: -
D: -
V: TRBV11-3

DNA: TGTGCCAGTAGTATATCCCGAGGGATCCAGCCCCAGCATTTT
CDR3: CASSISRGIQPQHF
J: TRBJ1-5
size: -
D: -
V: TRBV19

DNA: TGTGCCAGCAGCTTCAGTAGGGAAGCGGTCAATGGCTACACCTTC
CDR3: CASSFSREAVNGYTF
J: TRBJ1-2
size: few
D: -
V: TRBV7-2

DNA: TGTGCCAGCAGACAGGGGGCCCATGGCTACACCTTC
CDR3: CASRQGAHGYTF
J: TRBJ1-2
size: many
D: TRBD1
V: TRBV27

DNA: TGTGCCAGCAGCAACCGGGACACAGATACGCAGTATTTT
CDR3: CASSNRDTDTQYF
J: TRBJ2-3
size: few
D: -
V: TRBV6-5

DNA: TGCACCAGCAGCCAAACTAGCGGGAGCGTCGGAGAGACCCAGTACTTC
CDR3: CTSSQTSGSVGETQYF
J: TRBJ2-5
size: -
D: -
V: TRBV1

DNA: TGTGCCTGGAGCAGTGGGACTAGCACAGATACGCAGTATTTT
CDR3: CAWSSGTSTDTQYF
J: TRBJ2-3
size: -
D: -
V: TRBV30

DNA: TGTGCCAGCAGCCAAGATCGAGCAGCGGGAGGCGGGGCAGATACGCAGTATTTT
CDR3: CASSQDRAAGGGADTQYF
J: TRBJ2-3
size: -
D: TRBD2
V: TRBV4-2

DNA: TGTGCCTCTTCGGGGGACAGGTCCACAGATACGCAGTATTTT
CDR3: CASSGDRSTDTQYF
J: TRBJ2-3
size: -
D: TRBD1
V: TRBV18

DNA: TGTGCCAGCAGCGGACAGGGGGGCCTCACTGAAGCTTTCTTT
CDR3: CASSGQGGLTEAFF
J: TRBJ1-1
size: -
D: TRBD1
V: TRBV11-1

DNA: TGTGCCAGCAGCCCCAGACCCGACAGGGGCTACCACTCAAATGAGCAGTTCTTC
CDR3: CASSPRPDRGYHSNEQFF
J: TRBJ2-1
size: -
D: TRBD1
V: TRBV13

DNA: TGTGCCAGCAGTGAATCTCAAGGGGTGGACACCGGGGAGCTGTTTTTT
CDR3: CASSESQGVDTGELFF
J: TRBJ2-2
size: few
D: -
V: TRBV25-1

DNA: TGTGCCAGTAGTAGGGACATGCAAGAGACCCAGTACTTC
CDR3: CASSRDMQETQYF
J: TRBJ2-5
size: -
D: -
V: TRBV19

DNA: TGCGCCAGCAGCCAAGATCCGAGCGGGGGCTCCTACGAGCAGTACTTC
CDR3: CASSQDPSGGSYEQYF
J: TRBJ2-7
size: -
D: TRBD2
V: TRBV4-3

DNA: TGTGCCAGCAGTTACTCTAGCGGGAGTTACGAGCAGTACTTC
CDR3: CASSYSSGSYEQYF
J: TRBJ2-7
size: few
D: TRBD2
V: TRBV6-2/TRBV6-3

DNA: TGTGCCAGCAGCGTGGACGGGAACTACGAGCAGTACTTC
CDR3: CASSVDGNYEQYF
J: TRBJ2-7
size: -
D: -
V: TRBV5-4

DNA: TGTGCCAGCAGCCCCCGGGAGGGTAGCCTCTATGGCTACACCTTC
CDR3: CASSPREGSLYGYTF
J: TRBJ1-2
size: once
D: -
V: TRBV7-2

DNA: TGTGCCTGGAGTACACAGGGGAATCAGCCCCAGCATTTT
CDR3: CAWSTQGNQPQHF
J: TRBJ1-5
size: -
D: TRBD1
V: TRBV30

DNA: TGTGCCAGCAGGCCTCCGGGACTAGCGGCCCAAGAGACCCAGTACTTC
CDR3: CASRPPGLAAQETQYF
J: TRBJ2-5
size: -
D: TRBD2
V: TRBV6-2/TRBV6-3

DNA: TGTGCCAGTAGTATGGTAGGGGTTCTCAAGGCTTGGGGCTACACCTTC
CDR3: CASSMVGVLKAWGYTF
J: TRBJ1-2
size: -
D: -
V: TRBV19

DNA: TGTGCCAGTAGTGATTCGACACGGCTCATGAACACTGAAGCTTTCTTT
CDR3: CASSDSTRLMNTEAFF
J: TRBJ1-1
size: -
D: -
V: TRBV19